At least ten counts were recorded for the clone carrying this T cell receptor (beta chain). The record originates from a study of T cells in Graves' hyperthyroidism and ophthalmopathy. The CDR3 loop spans 17 amino acids. The germline gives CDR1 ENHRY, CDR2 SYGVKD. After removal of 0 bases from V and 3 bases from J, the junction contained 7 bases not matched to a gene. Researchers amplified the TCR beta CDR3 regions from RNA transcripts. A set of HTBI primers served as the primers for a first-round RT-PCR of the TCR CDR3. Using its own MiXCR run on the multiplex PCR reads, TCRdb lists one record per CDR3 protein. The table records 300,000 to 450,000 distinct CDR3 sequences, roughly 14% of them present only once.

Sequenced sample: blood. The source is a woman aged 18-29 years with Graves' hyperthyroidism that later progressed to Graves' ophthalmopathy. V gene TRBV10-3 combines with J gene TRBJ1-5; TRBD1 matches 8 bases. The CDR3 sequence is CAISESKGQAFNQPQHF. The CDR3 nucleotides read TGTGCCATCAGTGAGTCGAAGGGACAGGCATTCAATCAGCCCCAGCATTTT.